The 28 T cell receptor beta chains reported below all come from one sample, sequenced in a study of OX40 agonist ivuxolimab in advanced cancers. The repertoire was sequenced with immunoSEQ multiplex PCR; TCRdb's copy has only in-frame clones and lacks some. Altogether about 76,000 clones are present, about 82% being singletons, with the ten largest covering around 1.8%. This specimen consisted of CD4+ or CD8+ T cells sorted from blood, obtained in a trial of the OX40 agonist ivuxolimab. The receptors shown here come from an adult with an advanced solid tumor such as melanoma, head and neck, liver or kidney cancer.

V gene TRBV6-6 combines with J gene TRBJ1-2; D ambiguous. V shed 7 bases and J shed 3 bases, with 15 bases lying between them. The germline CDR1 and CDR2 sequences are MNHNY and SVGAGI (reference sequence). CDR3 length: 14 amino acids. The CDR3 nucleotides are TGTGCCAGCAAACCCGACGACGCCTACTATGGCTACACCTTC. Translation gives CASKPDDAYYGYTF.

This chain uses TRBV5-1 with TRBJ2-1, with 13 bases lining up with TRBD2. The CDR3 extends over 16 amino acids. Trimming at V came to 3 bases and at J to 7 bases, leaving 7 bases not matched to a gene. The germline V gene has CDR1 SGHRS and CDR2 YFSETQ. The CDR3 protein is CASSSRLAGGRNEQFF. The CDR3 DNA reads as TGCGCCAGCAGCTCTAGACTAGCGGGGGGTAGGAATGAGCAGTTCTTC.

The J gene is TRBJ1-2, the V gene TRBV7-2; TRBD1 is a possible D gene (5 bases). Germline V gene data show CDR1 as SGHTA and CDR2 as FQGNSA. The CDR3 spans 15 residues. The V end was cut by 5 bases, the J end by 4 bases, with 17 bases between. CDR3 nucleotides: TGTGCCAGCAGCCCCAGGGATCCGGCGCCCTATGGCTACACCTTC. It yields the protein CASSPRDPAPYGYTF.

V is TRBV5-1 and J is TRBJ2-6, with unresolved D. Germline values: CDR1 SGHRS, CDR2 YFSETQ. V shed 4 bases and J shed 0 bases, with 17 bases lying between them. The CDR3 spans 18 residues. The CDR3 spells CASSLPPLHSSGANVLTF. CDR3 nucleotides: TGCGCCAGCAGCCTGCCTCCGTTGCACAGCTCTGGGGCCAACGTCCTGACTTTC.

V is TRBV19 and J is TRBJ2-2; D is uncertain. Trimming removed 3 bases at V and 3 bases at J, with 8 bases between. CDR1 is LNHDA and CDR2 is SQIVND in the germline V gene (reference sequence). The CDR3 loop spans 14 amino acids. DNA of the CDR3: TGTGCCAGTAGTATCTCCTGGGACACCGGGGAGCTGTTTTTT. As protein: CASSISWDTGELFF.

This clone was picked up a small number of times. The gene calls are TRBV7-3 and TRBJ2-1, with D perhaps matching TRBD1 (6 bases). The CDR3 extends over 14 amino acids. Germline V lookup: CDR1 SGHTA, CDR2 FQGTGA. V was trimmed by 5 bases and J by 15 bases, leaving 23 bases between them. CDR3 DNA sequence: TGTGCCAGCAGCCTAGGAAGTGAAACAGGGATTTCGTTCTTC. This codes for CASSLGSETGISFF.

Only a few counts were recorded for this clone. The chain uses TRBV6-1 and TRBJ1-1, with 9 bases matching TRBD1. This CDR3 comprises 15 residues. Germline V gene lookup returns CDR1 MNHNS and CDR2 SASEGT. Trimming removed 8 bases from V and 5 bases from J; junction bases left unmatched: 12. CDR3 region: CASEFHRGRRTEAFF. The DNA of the CDR3 is TGTGCCAGCGAATTTCACAGGGGGCGGAGGACTGAAGCTTTCTTT.

This clone has a single count. J is TRBJ2-1 and V is TRBV27, with D possibly being TRBD1 or TRBD2 (5 bases each). The CDR3 has 15 amino acids. The V and J ends lost 4 bases and 4 bases respectively, with 14 bases between them. CDR1 is MNHEY, CDR2 SMNVEV, per germline (reference sequence). CDR3 protein: CASSYPGTEYNEQFF. In DNA, the CDR3 is TGTGCCAGCAGTTACCCCGGGACCGAGTACAATGAGCAGTTCTTC.

The V and J genes are TRBV30 and TRBJ1-5; D ambiguous. CDR3 length equals 12 residues. The V end lost 5 bases, the J end lost 5 bases, and 10 bases lay between the germline ends. In germline, CDR1 is GTSNPN, CDR2 SVGIG (reference sequence). The CDR3 coding sequence is TGTGCCTGGGACTTGGGAGATCAGCCCCAGCATTTT. Protein: CAWDLGDQPQHF.

The chain recombines TRBV7-2 with TRBJ1-5; the D is unclear. The CDR3 sequence is 13 residues long. V was clipped by 1 base and J by 5 bases, with 6 bases between them. Germline V gives CDR1 SGHTA, CDR2 FQGNSA. CDR3 DNA sequence: TGTGCCAGCAGCTTAGGGGATTATCAGCCCCAGCATTTT. It translates to CASSLGDYQPQHF.

V is TRBV5-5 and J is TRBJ1-4; 11 nucleotides match TRBD1. This CDR3 comprises 14 residues. Germline-derived CDR1 and CDR2 are SGHKS and YYEKEE (reference sequence). J lost 8 bases, V lost 6 bases, and 6 bases had no gene match. The CDR3 reads CASNRTGGREKLFF. CDR3 DNA: TGTGCCAGCAACCGGACAGGGGGCAGGGAAAAACTGTTTTTT.

The gene calls are TRBV5-1 and TRBJ2-2, with 7 bases that match TRBD1. Losses at the gene ends were 5 bases for V and 6 bases for J; bases not matched to a gene: 7. The CDR3 is 14 amino acids. Germline CDR1 and CDR2: SGHRS and YFSETQ. CDR3 sequence (DNA): TGCGCCAGCAGAGGACAGGTAGACTCCGGGGAGCTGTTTTTT. Translating it yields CASRGQVDSGELFF.

This chain links TRBV19 with TRBJ2-5, with D possibly TRBD2 on 6 matching bases. CDR1 and CDR2 (germline): LNHDA, SQIVND (reference sequence). The ends were cut back, 7 bases at V and 4 bases at J, with 10 bases in the middle. CDR3 length equals 12 residues. The chain's CDR3 is CASTRGGETQYF. The DNA for the CDR3 is TGTGCCAGTACGCGGGGAGGAGAGACCCAGTACTTC.

V and J are TRBV5-4 and TRBJ2-2; D is unresolved. The CDR3 totals 14 residues. Germline CDR1 and CDR2: SGHNT and YYREEE (reference sequence). The V and J ends lost 4 bases and 5 bases respectively, with 12 bases between them. The CDR3 DNA sequence: TGTGCCAGCAGCCAGACACCCCTTACCGGGGAGCTGTTTTTT. Protein product: CASSQTPLTGELFF.

This clone was detected only a few times. V is TRBV30 and J is TRBJ1-1, with a tentative D call TRBD1 (6 bases). Per germline, CDR1 GTSNPN and CDR2 SVGIG (reference sequence). V lost 3 bases to trimming and J lost 1 base, with 12 bases between them. The CDR3 runs 14 residues. Written as DNA, the CDR3 is TGTGCCTGGAGCTACAGGGCCGAGAACACTGAAGCTTTCTTT. This encodes CAWSYRAENTEAFF.

Points on this clone: Other DNA sequences in the same sample also yield this CDR3. This sequence joins TRBV11-3 and TRBJ2-6; D unclear. Trimming pared 3 bases from V and 1 base from J, leaving 7 bases between. This CDR3 has 15 amino acids. Germline V gene sequence: CDR1 SGHNT, CDR2 YENEEA. The CDR3 is CASSLGGSGANVLTF. The CDR3 DNA follows: TGTGCCAGCAGCTTGGGCGGTTCTGGGGCCAACGTCCTGACTTTC.

The DNA for the CDR3 is TGTGCCAGCAGCCAATGGACAGGGTGGGATGAGCAGTTCTTC. This sequence encodes CASSQWTGWDEQFF. This chain joins TRBV11-2 and TRBJ2-1, with TRBD1 identical over 8 bases. The length of the CDR3 is 14 residues. J was trimmed by 8 bases and V by 5 bases; bases with no gene match: 8. Per the germline V gene, CDR1 is SGHAT and CDR2 is FQNNGV.

This sequence joins TRBV5-1 and TRBJ2-3; D is uncertain. This CDR3 region has 14 residues. CDR1 is SGHRS and CDR2 is YFSETQ in the germline V gene. V lost 2 bases and J lost 1, with 8 bases in between. The CDR3 DNA reads as TGCGCCAGCAGCTTACTTATGGGCACAGATACGCAGTATTTT. Translating it yields CASSLLMGTDTQYF.

This rearrangement joins TRBV14 to TRBJ2-6, with 11 bases fitting TRBD2. V shed 3 bases and J 0 bases; nucleotides not matched to a gene: 10. The CDR3 runs to 20 residues. The germline V gene has CDR1 SGHDN and CDR2 FVKESK. The CDR3 DNA follows: TGTGCCAGCAGCCACCTTCTACCGGGACTAGCGGTCTCTGGGGCCAACGTCCTGACTTTC. Translating gives CASSHLLPGLAVSGANVLTF.

V is TRBV7-9 and J is TRBJ2-1; TRBD1 or TRBD2 may be the D gene (5 bases each). The CDR3 runs to 14 residues. V was cut by 4 bases and J by 4 bases, with 11 bases left in between. CDR1 and CDR2 from the germline V gene are SEHNR and FQNEAQ (reference sequence). The CDR3 DNA reads TGTGCCAGCAGCTCAGGGTGGGGGTACAATGAGCAGTTCTTC. This translates into CASSSGWGYNEQFF.

The gene calls are TRBV7-7 and TRBJ2-2; TRBD1 matches at 7 bases. J was trimmed by 0 bases and V by 0 bases; bases with no gene match: 1. Germline V gene lookup returns CDR1 SSHAT and CDR2 FNYEAQ (reference sequence). The CDR3 loop spans 16 amino acids. This chain's CDR3 is CASSLAGGANTGELFF. CDR3 bases: TGTGCCAGCAGCTTAGCAGGGGGCGCGAACACCGGGGAGCTGTTTTTT.

This clone was counted once. The chain couples TRBV7-9 to TRBJ2-5, with D uncertain. This CDR3 has 11 residues. V was pared by 5 bases and J by 5 bases, with 6 bases between. CDR1 SEHNR and CDR2 FQNEAQ come from the germline V gene (reference sequence). Here the CDR3 reads CASSRSETQYF. The DNA for the CDR3 is TGTGCCAGCAGCCGATCGGAGACCCAGTACTTC.

The genes are TRBV30 and TRBJ2-4; D might be TRBD1 or TRBD2, each matching 6 bases. Germline CDR1 and CDR2: GTSNPN and SVGIG (reference sequence). Trimming took 4 bases from V and 8 from J, leaving 12 bases between them. This CDR3 contains 12 residues. The CDR3 DNA follows: TGTGCCTGGACCGGGGGCGGTGACATTCAGTACTTC. The encoded protein is CAWTGGGDIQYF.

This clone was seen only a few times. The V and J genes are TRBV2 and TRBJ1-1; 9 bases align to TRBD1. Germline V gene sequence: CDR1 SNHLY, CDR2 FYNNEI. V lost 7 bases, J lost 12 bases, and 9 bases stayed unmatched. CDR3 length: 12 residues. This CDR3 is CASNKDRGISFF. The CDR3 bases are TGTGCCAGCAACAAGGACAGGGGAATATCTTTCTTT.

The V and J genes are TRBV6-6 and TRBJ1-6; no definite D call. The CDR3 is made up of 14 amino acids. Germline V lookup: CDR1 MNHNY, CDR2 SVGAGI (reference sequence). With 5 bases removed from V and 10 bases from J, the gap between germline ends came to 15 bases. The CDR3 loop is CASSASRIGSPLHF. The CDR3 DNA reads TGTGCCAGCAGTGCCTCTAGGATTGGATCACCCCTCCACTTT.

The chain is built from TRBV19 and TRBJ2-1, with D possibly TRBD2 on 6 matching bases. The CDR3 covers 15 residues. Germline V gene data show CDR1 as LNHDA and CDR2 as SQIVND (reference sequence). Between the trimmed V and J ends, which lost 3 bases and 3 bases, there was a span of 12 bases. CDR3 loop: CASSMRLASYNEQFF. The CDR3 DNA follows: TGTGCCAGTAGTATGCGGCTAGCGAGCTACAATGAGCAGTTCTTC.

This sequence joins TRBV7-2 and TRBJ2-7, with D tentatively TRBD1 (5 bases). This CDR3 has 14 residues. V was shortened by 1 base and J by 7 bases, with 14 bases between the two germline ends. Per germline, CDR1 SGHTA and CDR2 FQGNSA. CDR3 coding DNA: TGTGCCAGCAGCTTAGTTGGGGCTTCAAGGGAGCAGTACTTC. Its protein is CASSLVGASREQYF.

This clone was recorded a few times. The CDR3 sequence: CASSQDSGLTIDTQYF. CDR3 nucleotide sequence: TGCGCCAGCAGCCAAGATTCGGGACTCACCATCGATACGCAGTATTTT. This chain joins TRBV4-1 and TRBJ2-3; D may be TRBD2 (6 bases). Per germline, CDR1 MGHRA and CDR2 YSYEKL. CDR3 length: 16 residues. Between the trimmed V and J ends, which lost 0 bases and 6 bases, there was a span of 16 bases.